The present T cell receptor (beta chain) was sequenced within a study of T cell responses to AZD1222 COVID-19 vaccine. CDR3 length: 13 residues. V lost 1 base and J 7 bases, leaving 10 bases between the germline ends. CDR1 is MNHEY, CDR2 SMNVEV, per germline (reference sequence). Sequencing used immunoSEQ multiplex PCR; TCRdb keeps in-frame clones, though not all of them. The sample consists of 120,000 to 150,000 clones, approximately 85% of them appearing once. The receptor's source is an adult in good health. The specimen comprised peripheral blood, sampled on day 0 of MenACWY control vaccination. The V and J genes are TRBV27 and TRBJ1-1; D possibly corresponds to TRBD1 (5 bases). The CDR3 loop is CASSLFVGGEAFF. The CDR3, as DNA: TGTGCCAGCAGTTTATTCGTGGGGGGTGAAGCTTTCTTT.